A selection of T cell receptor beta chains follows, all from one sample in a study of shared clonotypes between healthy human individuals. TCRdb's table, derived via immunoSEQ multiplex PCR, lists solely in-frame clones and lacks some. The top ten hold about 12% of the sample, which has around 500,000 clones, roughly 85% seen once. The sequencing sample was made of PBMCs. The receptors were sampled from a middle-aged woman in good health. Some clones in this sample may be carry-over from other donors' samples. CDR3s include the opening cysteine and the closing phenylalanine or tryptophan. D genes are given only for firm matches. Clone size appears in some rows only: once, few, many, or a class for an expanded clone.

>TRBV7-8|TRBJ1-4|.|.
CASSLALRDPNEKLFF
TGTGCCAGCAGCTTAGCGCTGCGGGATCCTAATGAAAAACTGTTTTTT
>TRBV11-2|TRBJ2-7|.|.
CASSSDVSYEQYF
TGTGCCAGCAGCTCAGACGTCTCCTACGAGCAGTACTTC
>TRBV11-3|TRBJ2-1|.|.
CASSLTGGYNEQFF
TGTGCCAGCAGCCTTACTGGGGGATACAATGAGCAGTTCTTC
>TRBV5-1|TRBJ2-1|TRBD2|.
CASSFPLAETYNEQFF
TGCGCCAGCAGCTTCCCTCTAGCGGAGACCTACAATGAGCAGTTCTTC
>TRBV6-1|TRBJ2-7|.|.
CASNRQVFYEQYF
TGTGCCAGCAACAGGCAGGTTTTCTACGAGCAGTACTTC
>TRBV7-9|TRBJ2-2|.|.
CASSFSGVGIRTGELFF
TGTGCCAGCAGCTTTTCAGGGGTCGGGATACGAACCGGGGAGCTGTTTTTT
>TRBV7-2|TRBJ2-7|.|.
CASSLAERSYEQYF
TGTGCCAGCAGCTTAGCGGAGAGAAGCTACGAGCAGTACTTC
>TRBV6-5|TRBJ1-1|.|.
CASGNQRNMNTEAFF
TGTGCCAGCGGGAATCAAAGAAACATGAACACTGAAGCTTTCTTT
>TRBV28|TRBJ1-3|.|.
CASSLDPRGYSGNTIYF
TGTGCCAGCAGTTTAGACCCCAGAGGGTACTCTGGAAACACCATATATTTT
>TRBV7-9|TRBJ1-4|.|once
CASSPPTEDFEKLFF
TGTGCCAGCAGCCCGCCGACAGAGGACTTTGAAAAACTGTTTTTT
>TRBV7-6|TRBJ2-5|.|.
CASSRGARGEETQYF
TGTGCCAGCAGCCGAGGGGCGCGGGGCGAAGAGACCCAGTACTTC
>TRBV11-2|TRBJ2-1|TRBD2|.
CASSRNLWRLAGNEQFF
TGTGCCAGCAGCCGCAACCTCTGGAGACTAGCGGGAAATGAGCAGTTCTTC
>TRBV11-2|TRBJ2-1|.|.
CASSLRGGLATSNEQFF
TGTGCCAGCAGCTTAAGGGGAGGATTAGCGACAAGCAATGAGCAGTTCTTC
>TRBV6-1|TRBJ1-2|.|.
CASSGDTYGYTF
TGTGCCAGCAGTGGGGACACCTATGGCTACACCTTC
>TRBV28|TRBJ2-5|.|.
CASLEGIEETQYF
TGTGCCAGTCTAGAAGGGATCGAAGAGACCCAGTACTTC
>TRBV18|TRBJ2-1|.|few
CASSWTGREGEQFF
TGTGCCAGCTCTTGGACAGGGCGGGAGGGTGAGCAGTTCTTC